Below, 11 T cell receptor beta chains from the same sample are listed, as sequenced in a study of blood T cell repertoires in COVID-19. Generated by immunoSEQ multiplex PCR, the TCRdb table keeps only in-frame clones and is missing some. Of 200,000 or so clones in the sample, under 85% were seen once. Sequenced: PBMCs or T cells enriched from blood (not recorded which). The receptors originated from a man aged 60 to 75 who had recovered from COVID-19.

The CDR3 here is CASSLDRYYEQYF. The DNA of the CDR3 is TGTGCCAGCAGTTTAGACAGGTACTACGAGCAGTACTTC. The gene calls are TRBV12-3 or TRBV12-4 and TRBJ2-7; D may be TRBD1 (5 bases). The germline V and J ends were trimmed by 1 base and 3 bases, with 7 bases remaining between them. The CDR3 extends over 13 amino acids.

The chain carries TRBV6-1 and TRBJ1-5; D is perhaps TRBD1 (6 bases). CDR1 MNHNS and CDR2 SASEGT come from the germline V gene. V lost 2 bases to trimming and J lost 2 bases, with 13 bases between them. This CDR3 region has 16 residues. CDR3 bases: TGTGCCAGCAGTGAAACTGGGACACCTCGCAATCAGCCCCAGCATTTT. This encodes CASSETGTPRNQPQHF.

DNA of the CDR3: TGTGCCAGCAGTCCGACTCGGACTAGCGGGGGGAACAATGAGCAGTTCTTC. Its protein product is CASSPTRTSGGNNEQFF. The chain joins TRBV5-8 to TRBJ2-1; 14 bases agree with TRBD2. CDR3 length: 17 amino acids. Germline values: CDR1 SGHTS, CDR2 YDEGEE. J gave up 5 bases and V 5 bases, and 9 bases lay outside the gene matches. The full variable domain, in which reference TRBV5-8 and TRBJ2-1 provide the parts outside the CDR3, is EAGVTQSPTHLIKTRGQQATLRCSPISGHTSVYWYQQALGLGLQFLLWYDEGEERNRGNFPPRFSGRQFPNYSSELNVNALELEDSALYLCASSPTRTSGGNNEQFFGPGTRLTVL.

The DNA of the CDR3 is TGTGCCAGCAGAATCCGGGACAGCCCTTTCTATGGCTACACCTTC. Its translation is CASRIRDSPFYGYTF. The chain links TRBV7-9 to TRBJ1-2; 7 bases match TRBD1. CDR1 and CDR2 (germline): SEHNR, FQNEAQ (reference sequence). V lost 6 bases to trimming and J lost 4 bases; unmatched junction nucleotides: 11. The CDR3 loop spans 15 amino acids. Full variable domain (remainder filled in from reference TRBV7-9 and TRBJ1-2): DTGVSQNPRHKITKRGQNVTFRCDPISEHNRLYWYRQTLGQGPEFLTYFQNEAQLEKSRLLSDRFSAERPKGSFSTLEIQRTEQGDSAMYLCASRIRDSPFYGYTFGSGTRLTVV.

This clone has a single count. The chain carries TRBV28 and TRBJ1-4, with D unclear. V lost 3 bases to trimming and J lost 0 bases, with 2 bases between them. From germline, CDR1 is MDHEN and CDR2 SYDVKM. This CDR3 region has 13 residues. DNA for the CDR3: TGTGCCAGCAGTTTCACAACTAATGAAAAACTGTTTTTT. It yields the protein CASSFTTNEKLFF.

In nucleotides, the CDR3 is TGTGCCAGCAGCAAATCGCAAGGACAGGTGAGGAACAATGAGCAGTTCTTC. Its translation: CASSKSQGQVRNNEQFF. The rearrangement uses TRBV21-1 and TRBJ2-1; no DNA check was done on the table's D call, TRBD1. TRBV21-1 corresponds to a pseudogene. The CDR3 has 17 amino acids.

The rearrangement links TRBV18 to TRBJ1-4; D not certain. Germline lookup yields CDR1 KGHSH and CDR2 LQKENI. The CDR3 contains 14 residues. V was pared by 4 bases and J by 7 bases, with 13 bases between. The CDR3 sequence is CASSRPGLGEKLFF. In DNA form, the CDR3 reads TGTGCCAGCTCACGACCTGGGCTGGGTGAAAAACTGTTTTTT.

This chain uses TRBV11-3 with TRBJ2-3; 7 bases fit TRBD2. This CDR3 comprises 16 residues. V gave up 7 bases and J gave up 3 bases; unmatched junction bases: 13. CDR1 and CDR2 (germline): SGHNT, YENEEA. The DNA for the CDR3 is TGTGCCAGCACCATAAGGGTCGCGGGGGTAACAGATACGCAGTATTTT. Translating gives CASTIRVAGVTDTQYF.

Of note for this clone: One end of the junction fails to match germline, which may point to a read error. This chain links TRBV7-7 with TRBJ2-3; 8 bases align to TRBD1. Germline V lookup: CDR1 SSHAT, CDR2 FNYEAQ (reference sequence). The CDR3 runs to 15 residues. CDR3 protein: CASSSGQGVLDTQYF. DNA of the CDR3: TGTGCTAGCAGCTCAGGACAGGGTGTATTGGATACGCAGTATTTT. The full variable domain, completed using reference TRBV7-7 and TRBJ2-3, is GAGVSQSPRYKVTKRGQDVTLRCDPISSHATLYWYQQALGQGPEFLTYFNYEAQPDKSGLPSDRFSAERPEGSISTLTIQRTEQRDSAMYRCASSSGQGVLDTQYFGPGTRLTVL.

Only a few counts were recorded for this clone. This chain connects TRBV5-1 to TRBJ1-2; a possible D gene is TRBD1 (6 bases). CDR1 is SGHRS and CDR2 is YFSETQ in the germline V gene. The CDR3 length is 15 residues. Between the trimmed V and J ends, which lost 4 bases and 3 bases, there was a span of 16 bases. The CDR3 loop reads CASSPPGDHDYGYTF. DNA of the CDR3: TGCGCCAGCAGCCCGCCAGGGGATCACGACTATGGCTACACCTTC.

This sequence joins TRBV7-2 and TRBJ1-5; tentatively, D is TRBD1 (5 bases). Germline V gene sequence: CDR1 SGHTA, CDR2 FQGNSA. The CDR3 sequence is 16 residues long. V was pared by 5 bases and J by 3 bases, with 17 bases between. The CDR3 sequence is CASSEHGGGNNQPQHF. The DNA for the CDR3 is TGTGCCAGCAGCGAGCATGGTGGGGGGAACAATCAGCCCCAGCATTTT.